This T cell receptor (beta chain) comes out of a study of blood T cells in healthy people across ages. Whole-study results and caveats: Diversity figures derived from one million T cells were judged to underestimate the true value. For the donors, CMV status was unknown and possibly confounded expanded clonotype changes.

In the case of this clonotype: Antigen specificity is unknown.

Combining a sample-barcoded 5' primer with a J-beta primer mix, a second PCR ran for about 7 to 11 cycles. MiXCR, run by TCRdb on the 5' RACE reads, gives a single entry per CDR3 protein. This sample has about 1.6 million distinct CDR3 sequences, with around 35% found just once. The CDR3 has 14 amino acids. V shed 6 bases and J shed 2 bases, with 16 bases lying between them. CDR1 DFQATT and CDR2 SNEGSKA come from the germline V gene (reference sequence). V and J are TRBV20-1 and TRBJ1-1; D possibly corresponds to TRBD1 (6 bases). The source material was blood. This TCR derives from a woman in her twenties or thirties in good health. CDR3 residues: CSAERGGVNTEAFF. The CDR3 DNA is TGCAGTGCGGAGAGAGGGGGTGTCAACACTGAAGCTTTCTTT.